The 20 T cell receptor beta chains listed next were all sequenced from one sample in a study of OX40 agonist ivuxolimab in advanced cancers. Libraries were prepared by immunoSEQ multiplex PCR; TCRdb keeps only in-frame clonotypes and omits some of them. The table includes some 100,000 clones, approximately 90% detected once. The sample consisted of CD4+ or CD8+ T cells sorted from blood, taken in a trial of the OX40 agonist ivuxolimab. The source is an adult with an advanced solid tumor such as melanoma, head and neck, liver or kidney cancer.

This clone was observed once. The chain has TRBV30 and TRBJ2-7; 7 nucleotides match TRBD2. The CDR3 is made up of 17 amino acids. V was clipped by 4 bases and J by 2 bases; unmatched bases: 17. CDR1 and CDR2 (germline): GTSNPN, SVGIG (reference sequence). The CDR3 region has the DNA TGTGCCTGGACTAAACCGCCGAGGCTAGCGGCAACCTACGAGCAGTACTTC. The encoded protein is CAWTKPPRLAATYEQYF.

The chain carries TRBV19 and TRBJ1-1, with D possibly TRBD1 on 5 matching bases. CDR1 is LNHDA, CDR2 SQIVND, per germline (reference sequence). The CDR3 totals 15 residues. Deletions cut 3 bases from V and 6 bases from J, with 17 bases between. The CDR3 DNA sequence: TGTGCCAGTAGTATCCCGGGGGGAAAATCTGCTGAAGCTTTCTTT. This sequence encodes CASSIPGGKSAEAFF.

This chain uses TRBV5-8 with TRBJ2-5; a weak D match, TRBD2 (6 bases). The germline V gene has CDR1 SGHTS and CDR2 YDEGEE. This CDR3 is 15 amino acids long. Trimming pared 4 bases from V and 2 bases from J, leaving 15 bases between. The CDR3 DNA is TGTGCCAGCAGCGCCGGGCGGGGAATTCAAGAGACCCAGTACTTC. This gives the protein CASSAGRGIQETQYF.

V gene TRBV6-5 combines with J gene TRBJ1-1; the match to TRBD1 covers 7 bases. Germline values: CDR1 MNHEY, CDR2 SVGAGI. Trimming at V came to 2 bases and at J to 2 bases, leaving 5 bases not matched to a gene. CDR3 length: 15 amino acids. DNA for the CDR3: TGTGCCAGCAGTTACGAAGGACAGGCCAACACTGAAGCTTTCTTT. Translation gives CASSYEGQANTEAFF.

This clone was observed a handful of times. Other nucleotide sequences from this sample produce the same CDR3. The V gene is TRBV30, the J gene TRBJ2-7; no firm D call. The CDR3 is 11 residues long. Trimming cost V 0 bases and J 4 bases, with 4 bases left between them. Germline assignment: CDR1 GTSNPN and CDR2 SVGIG (reference sequence). The CDR3 is CAWSVRYEQYF. The CDR3 DNA is TGTGCCTGGAGTGTAAGATACGAGCAGTACTTC.

This clone occurred once. The rearrangement joins TRBV6-6 to TRBJ2-7; maybe TRBD2 (5 bases). The V and J ends lost 6 bases and 0 bases respectively, with 9 bases between them. This CDR3 is 13 amino acids long. CDR1 is MNHNY and CDR2 is SVGAGI in the germline V gene (reference sequence). The CDR3 DNA sequence: TGTGCCAGCAGACACCGGGACTCCTACGAGCAGTACTTC. Its translation: CASRHRDSYEQYF.

The CDR3 loop is CASSGQQGASGANVLTF. Here the CDR3 DNA reads TGTGCCAGCAGCGGACAACAGGGGGCCTCGGGGGCCAACGTCCTGACTTTC. The chain employs TRBV4-2 and TRBJ2-6; 9 bases are a match to TRBD1. The V gene's germline CDR1 is LGHNA and CDR2 YNFKEQ. V dropped 5 bases and J dropped 4; count of bases not matched to a gene: 9. This CDR3 is built from 17 residues.

V is TRBV27 and J is TRBJ1-2; D not certain. CDR1 is MNHEY and CDR2 is SMNVEV in the germline V gene (reference sequence). This CDR3 is built from 13 residues. Trimming shortened V by 0 bases and J by 8 bases, and 10 bases separated the two germline ends. CDR3 sequence (DNA): TGTGCCAGCAGTTTATCGGGGAGTCGGGGCTACACCTTC. Its protein is CASSLSGSRGYTF.

This clone has only one observation. The chain recombines TRBV5-8 with TRBJ1-4, with TRBD1 matching over 9 bases. V gave up 3 bases and J gave up 5 bases; unmatched junction bases: 8. The germline V gene encodes CDR1 SGHTS and CDR2 YDEGEE. The CDR3 is 16 amino acids. The CDR3: CASSYYIGQGNEKLFF. The DNA for the CDR3 is TGTGCCAGCAGCTATTATATTGGACAGGGGAATGAAAAACTGTTTTTT.

This chain uses TRBV5-6 with TRBJ2-7, with 13 bases that match TRBD2. V lost 2 bases and J lost 3; bases outside the gene matches: 2. This CDR3 is 15 amino acids long. The V gene's germline CDR1 is SGHDT and CDR2 YYEEEE. The CDR3 region has the DNA TGTGCCAGCAGCTTAGGACTAGCGGGAGACTACGAGCAGTACTTC. It codes for CASSLGLAGDYEQYF.

The chain is built from TRBV28 and TRBJ2-7, with D possibly TRBD2 on 5 matching bases. V shed 8 bases and J shed 2 bases, with 7 bases lying between them. Germline CDR1 and CDR2: MDHEN and SYDVKM. The CDR3 loop spans 11 amino acids. CDR3 amino acids: CASSEAYEQYF. The DNA for the CDR3 is TGTGCCAGCTCGGAGGCCTACGAGCAGTACTTC. Complete variable domain (other parts from reference TRBV28 and TRBJ2-7): DVKVTQSSRYLVKRTGEKVFLECVQDMDHENMFWYRQDPGLGLRLIYFSYDVKMKEKGDIPEGYSVSREKKERFSLILESASTNQTSMYLCASSEAYEQYFGPGTRLTVT.

The V and J genes are TRBV6-4 and TRBJ1-4, with no clear D. There are 12 residues in the CDR3. CDR1 and CDR2 from the germline V gene are MRHNA and SNTAGT. V was cut by 1 base and J by 8 bases, with 5 bases left in between. The CDR3 region is CASSDLVEKLFF. The CDR3 bases are TGTGCCAGCAGTGACTTGGTGGAAAAACTGTTTTTT.

J is TRBJ2-7 and V is TRBV28, with 8 nucleotides matching TRBD1. The junction had 12 bases not matched to a gene; V was cut back by 7 bases and J by 4 bases. CDR3 size: 15 residues. Germline CDR1 MDHEN, CDR2 SYDVKM. The CDR3 here is CASTSPGQAIYEQYF. CDR3 bases: TGTGCCAGCACCTCACCGGGACAGGCAATATACGAGCAGTACTTC.

Only one count was recorded for this clone. The chain uses TRBV28 and TRBJ2-3, with D possibly TRBD2 on 6 matching bases. V was clipped by 7 bases and J by 3 bases, with 17 bases between them. The CDR3 has 15 residues. Germline V gene data show CDR1 as MDHEN and CDR2 as SYDVKM. The CDR3 bases are TGTGCCAGCACCCTTATTCACGGGGGTACAGATACGCAGTATTTT. It encodes CASTLIHGGTDTQYF.

The chain couples TRBV5-1 to TRBJ2-7, with D perhaps matching TRBD1 or TRBD2 (5 bases each). The CDR3 totals 14 residues. Between the trimmed V and J ends, which lost 4 bases and 0 bases, there was a span of 11 bases. CDR1 and CDR2 from the germline V gene are SGHRS and YFSETQ. The CDR3 loop reads CASSPGPSSYEQYF. The CDR3 coding sequence is TGCGCCAGCAGCCCGGGGCCTAGCTCCTACGAGCAGTACTTC.

The chain uses TRBV7-2 and TRBJ2-3; 12 bases map to TRBD2. The CDR3 length is 15 residues. Germline V gene lookup returns CDR1 SGHTA and CDR2 FQGNSA. V lost 6 bases to trimming and J lost 5 bases; unmatched junction nucleotides: 6. CDR3 sequence: CASRLGLAGIDTQYF. DNA of the CDR3: TGTGCCAGCAGACTCGGACTAGCGGGAATAGATACGCAGTATTTT.

This chain links TRBV6-5 with TRBJ2-3; 8 nucleotides match TRBD2. CDR3 size: 16 residues. CDR1 is MNHEY and CDR2 is SVGAGI in the germline V gene. The junction had 14 bases not matched to a gene; V was cut back by 6 bases and J by 6 bases. In DNA, the CDR3 is TGTGCCAGCAGGTACCTCTCGCGGGGGGCCCTGGATACGCAGTATTTT. This gives the protein CASRYLSRGALDTQYF.

This chain connects TRBV19 to TRBJ2-5; 10 positions agree with TRBD2. TRBJ2-7 matches the DNA end more closely, so the J call is doubtful. Germline V gene lookup returns CDR1 LNHDA and CDR2 SQIVND (reference sequence). This CDR3 has 14 residues. For the CDR3, the DNA is TGTGCCAGTCAGTCCGCTAGCGGGAGAAACGAGCAGTACTTC. Its translation: CASQSASGRNEQYF.

The gene calls are TRBV5-4 and TRBJ1-4; 7 nucleotides line up with TRBD1. The germline CDR1 and CDR2 sequences are SGHNT and YYREEE (reference sequence). The length of the CDR3 is 15 residues. Unmatched junction bases numbered 10, after V lost 3 bases and J lost 8 bases. In DNA, the CDR3 is TGTGCCAGCAGCTCGGAACAGGGGTATAGCGAAAAACTGTTTTTT. This codes for CASSSEQGYSEKLFF.

This clone appeared a few times. The J gene is TRBJ1-5, the V gene TRBV19, with 7 bases matching TRBD1. Trimming cost V 7 bases and J 2 bases; bases outside gene matches: 8. The CDR3 is made up of 15 amino acids. Germline V gene lookup returns CDR1 LNHDA and CDR2 SQIVND (reference sequence). This chain's CDR3 is CASTYRGYGNQPQHF. Here the CDR3 DNA reads TGTGCCAGTACCTACAGGGGCTACGGCAATCAGCCCCAGCATTTT.